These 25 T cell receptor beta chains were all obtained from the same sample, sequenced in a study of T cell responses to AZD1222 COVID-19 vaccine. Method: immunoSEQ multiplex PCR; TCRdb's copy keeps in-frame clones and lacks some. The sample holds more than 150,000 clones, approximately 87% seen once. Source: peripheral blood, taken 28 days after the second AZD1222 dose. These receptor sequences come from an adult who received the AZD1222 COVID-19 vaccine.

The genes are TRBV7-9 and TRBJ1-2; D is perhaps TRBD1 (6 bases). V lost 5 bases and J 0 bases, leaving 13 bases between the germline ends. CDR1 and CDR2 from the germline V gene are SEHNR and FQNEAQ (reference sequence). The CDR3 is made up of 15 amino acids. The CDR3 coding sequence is TGTGCCAGCAGCCTCAGGGGCGACACTAACTATGGCTACACCTTC. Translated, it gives CASSLRGDTNYGYTF.

CDR3 sequence (DNA): TGCGCCAGCAGCCTCGGACAGGGGGCGCCTGGCGAGCAGTACTTC. Amino acid sequence: CASSLGQGAPGEQYF. The V gene is TRBV5-1, the J gene TRBJ2-7; 11 bases align to TRBD1. This CDR3 is 15 amino acids long. CDR1 and CDR2 (germline): SGHRS, YFSETQ. V was clipped by 4 bases and J by 6 bases; unmatched bases: 9.

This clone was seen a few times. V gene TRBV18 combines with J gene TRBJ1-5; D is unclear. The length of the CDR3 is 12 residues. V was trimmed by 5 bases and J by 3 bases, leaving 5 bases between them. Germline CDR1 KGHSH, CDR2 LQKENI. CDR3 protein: CASSEANQPQHF. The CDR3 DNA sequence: TGTGCCAGCTCAGAGGCCAATCAGCCCCAGCATTTT.

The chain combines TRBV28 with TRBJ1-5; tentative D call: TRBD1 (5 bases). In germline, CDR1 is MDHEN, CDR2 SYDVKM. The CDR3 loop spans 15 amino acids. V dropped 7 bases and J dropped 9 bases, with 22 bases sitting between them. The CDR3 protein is CASNPRATGGRPQHF. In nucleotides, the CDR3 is TGTGCCAGCAACCCAAGGGCCACGGGGGGTAGGCCCCAGCATTTT.

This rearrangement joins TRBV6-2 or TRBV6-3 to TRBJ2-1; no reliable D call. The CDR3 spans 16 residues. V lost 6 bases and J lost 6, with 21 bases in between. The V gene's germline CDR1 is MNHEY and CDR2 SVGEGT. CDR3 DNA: TGTGCCAGCAGCGTCACCTTAAGCCTAGGTGGCAATGAGCAGTTCTTC. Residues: CASSVTLSLGGNEQFF.

The CDR3 spells CASSSSAGRQPNEQFF. Here the CDR3 DNA reads TGCGCCAGCAGCTCCAGCGCGGGGAGGCAACCCAATGAGCAGTTCTTC. The chain recombines TRBV5-1 with TRBJ2-1; the D gene is possibly TRBD2 (6 bases). Per the germline V gene, CDR1 is SGHRS and CDR2 is YFSETQ. V lost 3 bases to trimming and J lost 6 bases, with 19 bases between them. This CDR3 is built from 16 residues.

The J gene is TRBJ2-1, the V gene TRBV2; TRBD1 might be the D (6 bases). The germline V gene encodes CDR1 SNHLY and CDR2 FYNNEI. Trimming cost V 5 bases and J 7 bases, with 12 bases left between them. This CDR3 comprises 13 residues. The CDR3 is CASSRDNGNEQFF. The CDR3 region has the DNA TGTGCCAGCAGTCGGGACAATGGGAATGAGCAGTTCTTC.

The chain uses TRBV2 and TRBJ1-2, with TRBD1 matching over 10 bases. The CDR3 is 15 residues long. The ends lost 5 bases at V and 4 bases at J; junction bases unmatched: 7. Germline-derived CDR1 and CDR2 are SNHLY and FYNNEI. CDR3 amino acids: CASSPTGGGSYGYTF. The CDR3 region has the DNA TGTGCCAGCAGTCCGACAGGGGGCGGAAGCTATGGCTACACCTTC.

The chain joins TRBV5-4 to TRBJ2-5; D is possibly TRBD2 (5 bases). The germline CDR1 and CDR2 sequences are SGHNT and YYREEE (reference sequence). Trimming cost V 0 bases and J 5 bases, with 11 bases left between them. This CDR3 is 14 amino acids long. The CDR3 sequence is CASSLGHRGETQYF. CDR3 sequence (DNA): TGTGCCAGCAGCTTGGGACACCGAGGGGAGACCCAGTACTTC. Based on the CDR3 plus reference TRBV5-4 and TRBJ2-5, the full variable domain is ETGVTQSPTHLIKTRGQQVTLRCSSQSGHNTVSWYQQALGQGPQFIFQYYREEENGRGNFPPRFSGLQFPNYSSELNVNALELDDSALYLCASSLGHRGETQYFGPGTRLLVL.

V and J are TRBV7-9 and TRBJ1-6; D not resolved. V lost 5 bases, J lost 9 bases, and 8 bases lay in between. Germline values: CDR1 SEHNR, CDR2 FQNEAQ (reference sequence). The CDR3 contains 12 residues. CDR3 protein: CASSITISPLHF. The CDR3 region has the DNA TGTGCCAGCAGCATCACAATTTCACCCCTCCACTTT. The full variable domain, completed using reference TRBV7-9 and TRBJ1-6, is DTGVSQNPRHKITKRGQNVTFRCDPISEHNRLYWYRQTLGQGPEFLTYFQNEAQLEKSRLLSDRFSAERPKGSFSTLEIQRTEQGDSAMYLCASSITISPLHFGNGTRLTVT.

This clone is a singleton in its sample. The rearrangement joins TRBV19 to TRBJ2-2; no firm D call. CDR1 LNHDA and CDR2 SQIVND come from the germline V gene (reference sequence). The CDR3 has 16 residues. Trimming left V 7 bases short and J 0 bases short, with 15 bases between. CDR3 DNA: TGTGCCAGTACCCAACATCCGGGCGCGAACACCGGGGAGCTGTTTTTT. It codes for CASTQHPGANTGELFF.

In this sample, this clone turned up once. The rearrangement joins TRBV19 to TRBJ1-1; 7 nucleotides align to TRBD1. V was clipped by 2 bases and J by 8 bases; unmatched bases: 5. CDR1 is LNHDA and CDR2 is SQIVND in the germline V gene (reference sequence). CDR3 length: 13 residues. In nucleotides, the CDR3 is TGTGCCAGTAGTATAAAGGAGGGGGCAGAAGCTTTCTTT. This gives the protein CASSIKEGAEAFF.

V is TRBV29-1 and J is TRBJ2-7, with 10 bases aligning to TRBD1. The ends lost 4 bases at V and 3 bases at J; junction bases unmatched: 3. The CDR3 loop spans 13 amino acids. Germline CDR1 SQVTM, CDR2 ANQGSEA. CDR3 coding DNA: TGCAGCGTTGCCCGGACAGGGGGCTACGAGCAGTACTTC. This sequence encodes CSVARTGGYEQYF.

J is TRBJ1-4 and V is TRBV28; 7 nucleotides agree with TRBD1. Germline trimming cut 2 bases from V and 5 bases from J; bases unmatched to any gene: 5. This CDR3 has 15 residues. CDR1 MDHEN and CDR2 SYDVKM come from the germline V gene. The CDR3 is CASSLPGQANEKLFF. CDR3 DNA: TGTGCCAGCAGTTTACCCGGACAGGCGAATGAAAAACTGTTTTTT.

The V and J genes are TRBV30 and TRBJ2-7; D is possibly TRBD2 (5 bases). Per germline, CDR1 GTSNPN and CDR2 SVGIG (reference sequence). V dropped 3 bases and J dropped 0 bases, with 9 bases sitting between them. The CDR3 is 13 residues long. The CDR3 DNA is TGTGCCTGGAGGGTCGGACTCTCCTACGAGCAGTACTTC. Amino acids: CAWRVGLSYEQYF. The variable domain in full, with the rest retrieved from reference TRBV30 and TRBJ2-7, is SQTIHQWPATLVQPVGSPLSLECTVEGTSNPNLYWYRQAAGRGLQLLFYSVGIGQISSEVPQNLSASRPQDRQFILSSKKLLLSDSGFYLCAWRVGLSYEQYFGPGTRLTVT.

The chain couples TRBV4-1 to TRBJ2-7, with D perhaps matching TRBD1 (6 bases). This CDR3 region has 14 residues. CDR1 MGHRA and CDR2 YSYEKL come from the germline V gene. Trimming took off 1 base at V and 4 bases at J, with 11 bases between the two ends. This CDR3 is CASSQAAGDYEQYF. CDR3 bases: TGCGCCAGCAGCCAAGCCGCAGGGGATTACGAGCAGTACTTC.

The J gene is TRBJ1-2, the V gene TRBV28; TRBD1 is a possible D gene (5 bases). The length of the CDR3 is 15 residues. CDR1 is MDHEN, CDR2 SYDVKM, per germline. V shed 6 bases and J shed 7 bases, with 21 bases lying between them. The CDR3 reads CASRDGGEAYFGYTF. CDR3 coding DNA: TGTGCCAGCAGAGATGGAGGGGAGGCCTACTTTGGCTACACCTTC.

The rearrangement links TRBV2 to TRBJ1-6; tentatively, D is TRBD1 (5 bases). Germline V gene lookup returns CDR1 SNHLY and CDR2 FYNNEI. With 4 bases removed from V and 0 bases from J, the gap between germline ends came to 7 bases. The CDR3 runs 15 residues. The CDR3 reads CASSVGTSYNSPLHF. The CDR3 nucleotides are TGTGCCAGCAGTGTGGGGACCTCCTATAATTCACCCCTCCACTTT. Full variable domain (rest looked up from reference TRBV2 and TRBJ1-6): EPEVTQTPSHQVTQMGQEVILRCVPISNHLYFYWYRQILGQKVEFLVSFYNNEISEKSEIFDDQFSVERPDGSNFTLKIRSTKLEDSAMYFCASSVGTSYNSPLHFGNGTRLTVT.

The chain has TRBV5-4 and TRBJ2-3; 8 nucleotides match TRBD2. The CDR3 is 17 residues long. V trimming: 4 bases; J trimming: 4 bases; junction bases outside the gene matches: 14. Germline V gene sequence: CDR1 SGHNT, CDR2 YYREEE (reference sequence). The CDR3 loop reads CASSPRRSSGNADTQYF. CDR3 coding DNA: TGTGCCAGCAGCCCTAGGAGGAGTAGCGGGAACGCAGATACGCAGTATTTT.

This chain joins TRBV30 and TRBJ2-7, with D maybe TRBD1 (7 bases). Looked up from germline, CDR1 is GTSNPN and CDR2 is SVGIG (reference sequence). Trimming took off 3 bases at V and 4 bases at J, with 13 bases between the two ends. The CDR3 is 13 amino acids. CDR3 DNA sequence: TGTGCCTGGAGAGGCAGGGGGGAGTACGAGCAGTACTTC. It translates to CAWRGRGEYEQYF. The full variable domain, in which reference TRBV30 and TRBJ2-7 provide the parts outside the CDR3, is SQTIHQWPATLVQPVGSPLSLECTVEGTSNPNLYWYRQAAGRGLQLLFYSVGIGQISSEVPQNLSASRPQDRQFILSSKKLLLSDSGFYLCAWRGRGEYEQYFGPGTRLTVT.

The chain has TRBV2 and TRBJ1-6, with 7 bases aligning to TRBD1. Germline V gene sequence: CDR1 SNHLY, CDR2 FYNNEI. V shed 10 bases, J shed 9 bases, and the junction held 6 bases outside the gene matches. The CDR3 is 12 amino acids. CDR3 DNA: TGTGCCATCAGACAGGGAGGTTCACCCCTCCACTTT. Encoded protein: CAIRQGGSPLHF.

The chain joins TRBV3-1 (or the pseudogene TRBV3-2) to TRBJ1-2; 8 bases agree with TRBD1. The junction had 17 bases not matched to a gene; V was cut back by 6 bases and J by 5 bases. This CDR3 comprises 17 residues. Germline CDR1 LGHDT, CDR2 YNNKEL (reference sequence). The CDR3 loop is CASRWDRPAVDGYGYTF. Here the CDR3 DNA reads TGTGCCAGCAGATGGGACAGGCCCGCCGTCGATGGATATGGCTACACCTTC.

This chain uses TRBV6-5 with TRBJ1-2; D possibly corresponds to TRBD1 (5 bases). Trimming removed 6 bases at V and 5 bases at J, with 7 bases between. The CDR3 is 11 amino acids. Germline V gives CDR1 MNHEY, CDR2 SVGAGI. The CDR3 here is CASRRQYGYTF. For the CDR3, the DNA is TGTGCCAGCAGACGACAGTATGGCTACACCTTC.

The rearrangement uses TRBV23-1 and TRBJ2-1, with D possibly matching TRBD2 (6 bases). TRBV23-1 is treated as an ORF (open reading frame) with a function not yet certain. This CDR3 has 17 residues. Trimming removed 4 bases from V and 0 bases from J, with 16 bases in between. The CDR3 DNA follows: TGCGCCAGCAGTCGGGACTCCTCCGGGGGCTCCTACAATGAGCAGTTCTTC. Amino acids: CASSRDSSGGSYNEQFF.

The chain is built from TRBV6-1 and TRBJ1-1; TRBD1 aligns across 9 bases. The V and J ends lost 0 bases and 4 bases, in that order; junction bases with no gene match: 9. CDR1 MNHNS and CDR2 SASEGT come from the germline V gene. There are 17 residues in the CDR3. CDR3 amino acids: CASSEATGTGRSTEAFF. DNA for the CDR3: TGTGCCAGCAGTGAAGCGACCGGGACAGGGCGGTCCACTGAAGCTTTCTTT.